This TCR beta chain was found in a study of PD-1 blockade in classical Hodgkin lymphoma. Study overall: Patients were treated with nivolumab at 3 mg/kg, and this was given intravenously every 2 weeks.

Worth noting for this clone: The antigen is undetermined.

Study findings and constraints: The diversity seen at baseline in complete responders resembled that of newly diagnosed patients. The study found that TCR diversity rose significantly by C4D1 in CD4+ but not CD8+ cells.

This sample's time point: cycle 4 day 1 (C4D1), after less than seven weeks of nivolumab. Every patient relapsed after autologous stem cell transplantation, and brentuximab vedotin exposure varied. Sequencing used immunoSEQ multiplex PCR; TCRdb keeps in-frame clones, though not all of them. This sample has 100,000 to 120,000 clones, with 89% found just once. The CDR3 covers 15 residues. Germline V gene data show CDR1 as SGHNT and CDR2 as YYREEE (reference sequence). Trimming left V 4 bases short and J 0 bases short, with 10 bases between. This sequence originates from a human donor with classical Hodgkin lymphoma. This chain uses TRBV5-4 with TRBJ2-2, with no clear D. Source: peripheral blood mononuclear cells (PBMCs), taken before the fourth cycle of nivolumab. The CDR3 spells CASSAASPNTGELFF. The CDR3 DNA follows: TGTGCCAGCAGCGCCGCATCACCGAACACCGGGGAGCTGTTTTTT.